The 9 T cell receptor beta chains reported below all come from one sample, sequenced in a study of patients and donors after allogeneic stem cell transplantation. TCRdb re-analysed the RT-PCR reads in MiXCR, keeping a single row per CDR3 protein. The repertoire has approximately 60,000 distinct CDR3 sequences, roughly 13% of them found once; the top ten carry 25% to 40%. The specimen was blood, either unsorted or a sorted T cell fraction (not recorded which). All receptors come from a human donor who was either an allogeneic HSCT recipient or a stem cell or donor lymphocyte infusion donor (not recorded which). It is not recorded whose cells these are; they may come from a transplant donor.

The CDR3 protein is CASSLHLPGLVSEQFF. The CDR3 DNA is TGCGCCAGCAGCCTACATTTACCGGGACTAGTATCTGAGCAGTTCTTC. The chain has TRBV4-1 and TRBJ2-1, with 8 positions matching TRBD2. Germline CDR1 is MGHRA and CDR2 is YSYEKL. V lost 4 bases, J lost 9 bases, and 14 bases stayed unmatched. CDR3 length equals 16 residues.

In this sample, this clonotype turned up a few times. The chain is built from TRBV27 and TRBJ2-7, with a possible D match to TRBD1 (6 bases). V lost 6 bases, J lost 3 bases, and 18 bases lay in between. Germline V lookup: CDR1 MNHEY, CDR2 SMNVEV (reference sequence). There are 15 residues in the CDR3. The CDR3 nucleotides read TGTGCCAGCAGCCCTCAGGGGTTCCATAGCTACGAGCAGTACTTC. Translating gives CASSPQGFHSYEQYF.

This clonotype was picked up a small number of times. The rearrangement links TRBV6-5 to TRBJ2-7; weak D call: TRBD1 (6 bases). The CDR3 is made up of 15 amino acids. The V end lost 0 bases, the J end lost 2 bases, and 11 bases lay between the germline ends. Germline CDR1 MNHEY, CDR2 SVGAGI. The CDR3 spells CASSYSTGHPYEQYF. CDR3 DNA: TGTGCCAGCAGTTACTCGACAGGACACCCCTACGAGCAGTACTTC.

The V and J genes are TRBV19 and TRBJ2-3, with TRBD2 matching 13 bases. The CDR3 runs to 16 residues. After removal of 3 bases from V and 3 bases from J, the junction contained 3 bases not matched to a gene. The germline V gene has CDR1 LNHDA and CDR2 SQIVND (reference sequence). The CDR3 loop is CASSMLTSGGTDTQYF. DNA of the CDR3: TGTGCCAGTAGTATGCTGACTAGCGGGGGGACAGATACGCAGTATTTT.

The chain is built from TRBV12-3 or TRBV12-4 and TRBJ2-1; D not certain. CDR3 size: 11 residues. Deletions cut 3 bases from V and 5 bases from J, with 2 bases between. The CDR3 region is CASSLNNEQFF. The CDR3 nucleotides read TGTGCCAGCAGTTTGAACAATGAGCAGTTCTTC.

This clonotype was counted at least ten times. The V call is TRBV29-1, the J call TRBJ1-2; a possible D gene is TRBD1 (5 bases). V lost 5 bases to trimming and J lost 3 bases, with 25 bases between them. This CDR3 spans 17 amino acids. Per germline, CDR1 SQVTM and CDR2 ANQGSEA. CDR3 sequence: CSVSPRDGSRGDYGYTF. DNA of the CDR3: TGCAGCGTTTCCCCCCGGGACGGATCCCGCGGGGACTATGGCTACACCTTC. The entire variable domain, with the rest obtained from reference TRBV29-1 and TRBJ1-2, is as follows: SAVISQKPSRDICQRGTSLTIQCQVDSQVTMMFWYRQQPGQSLTLIATANQGSEATYESGFVIDKFPISRPNLTFSTLTVSNMSPEDSSIYLCSVSPRDGSRGDYGYTFGSGTRLTVV.

The rearrangement links TRBV25-1 to TRBJ1-2, with TRBD1 as a possible D gene (5 bases). The V end lost 4 bases, the J end lost 8 bases, and 17 bases lay between the germline ends. CDR3 size: 14 residues. Germline CDR1 is MGHDK and CDR2 is SYGVNS. The DNA of the CDR3 is TGTGCCAGCAGTGGTTCCGGGACGTCGGGAGGCTACACCTTC. Its protein product is CASSGSGTSGGYTF.

For this clonotype: A read error may produce the germline difference seen at one junction end. The V call is TRBV6-5, the J call TRBJ1-5; D is perhaps TRBD1 (5 bases). The CDR3 totals 14 residues. CDR1 is MNHEY, CDR2 SVGAGI, per germline. As DNA, the CDR3 is TGTGCCGGCAGCCTCGGACACCCGAATCAGCCCCAGCATTTT. It specifies CAGSLGHPNQPQHF.

The table lists this clonotype with a few counts. The chain's CDR3 is CASSQDRDYPNTGELFF. As DNA, the CDR3 is TGTGCCAGCAGCCAGGACCGGGACTATCCGAACACCGGGGAGCTGTTTTTT. This rearrangement joins TRBV3-1 to TRBJ2-2; TRBD2 matches at 7 bases. With 3 bases clipped from V and 0 bases from J, the junction kept 7 bases outside the gene matches. The CDR3 is 17 amino acids. CDR1 and CDR2 (germline): LGHDT, YNNKEL (reference sequence).